This T cell receptor beta chain comes out of a study of CD8 T cells in Susac syndrome. The count of this clonotype is one. Trimming shortened V by 2 bases and J by 3 bases, and 9 bases separated the two germline ends. The CDR3 is 14 amino acids. Germline V gives CDR1 SGHRS, CDR2 YFSETQ. Random hexamers were used to reverse transcribe about 0.5 to 1 ug of RNA. TCRdb redid the calling of the immunoSEQ multiplex PCR reads with MiXCR, one entry per CDR3 protein. Of more than 150,000 distinct CDR3 sequences in the sample, approximately 94% were seen once. This TCR came from a human donor with Susac syndrome. V usage is TRBV5-1 and J usage is TRBJ2-4; D remains unclear. The specimen was CD4+ T cells from PBMCs. The CDR3 nucleotides read TGCGCCAGCAGCTTAGGGCCCGGCAAAAACATTCAGTACTTC. It codes for CASSLGPGKNIQYF.